The 9 T cell receptor beta chains given below trace back to one sample, sequenced in a study of shared clonotypes between healthy human individuals. Assay: immunoSEQ multiplex PCR; the TCRdb copy retains only in-frame clones and omits some. The sample records approximately 640,000 clones, roughly 87% being singletons. Source material: memory CD8+ T cells from PBMCs. Stated subset: CD45RO+ cells pooled with CCR7-negative TemRA cells. These receptors were collected from a man between 18 and 35 years old in good health. Some clones in this sample may be carry-over from other donors' samples.

This chain connects TRBV6-1 to TRBJ2-3, with a possible D match to TRBD2 (6 bases). The germline V and J ends were trimmed by 4 bases and 9 bases, with 11 bases remaining between them. This CDR3 spans 12 amino acids. CDR1 and CDR2 (germline): MNHNS, SASEGT. The CDR3 region has the DNA TGTGCCAGCAGTGTTGGAGGGCGCACGCAGTATTTT. Its translation is CASSVGGRTQYF.

The chain has TRBV27 and TRBJ2-7, with D maybe TRBD1 (5 bases). Germline CDR1 is MNHEY and CDR2 is SMNVEV (reference sequence). The V end was cut by 5 bases, the J end by 2 bases, with 19 bases between. The CDR3 extends over 16 amino acids. The CDR3 coding sequence is TGTGCCAGCAGTCCGGTAGGCAGGGTAACTACCTACGAGCAGTACTTC. The encoded protein is CASSPVGRVTTYEQYF.

This chain connects TRBV13 to TRBJ2-7, with TRBD2 matching 13 bases. V shed 4 bases and J 0 bases; nucleotides not matched to a gene: 3. The CDR3 consists of 16 residues. Germline V gene data show CDR1 as PRHDT and CDR2 as FYEKMQ (reference sequence). CDR3 nucleotide sequence: TGTGCCAGCAGCTCCTGGACTAGCGGGAGCTCCTACGAGCAGTACTTC. Amino acid sequence: CASSSWTSGSSYEQYF. The whole variable domain, remainder taken from reference TRBV13 and TRBJ2-7, is AAGVIQSPRHLIKEKRETATLKCYPIPRHDTVYWYQQGPGQDPQFLISFYEKMQSDKGSIPDRFSAQQFSDYHSELNMSSLELGDSALYFCASSSWTSGSSYEQYFGPGTRLTVT.

The chain carries TRBV6-4 and TRBJ2-2, with D perhaps TRBD2 (6 bases). In germline, CDR1 is MRHNA, CDR2 SNTAGT. V lost 3 bases and J lost 6, with 8 bases in between. The CDR3 consists of 13 residues. CDR3 residues: CASSESGAGELFF. Written as DNA, the CDR3 is TGTGCCAGCAGTGAATCGGGGGCCGGGGAGCTGTTTTTT.

This clone was detected once. This chain connects TRBV7-2 to TRBJ2-1, with 7 bases matching TRBD2. From germline, CDR1 is SGHTA and CDR2 FQGNSA. The CDR3 is made up of 15 amino acids. With 7 bases clipped from V and 4 bases from J, the junction kept 10 bases outside the gene matches. The CDR3 region has the DNA TGTGCCAGCACGGAGGGCGGGGGAGTTTACAATGAGCAGTTCTTC. Its protein product is CASTEGGGVYNEQFF.

This clone was detected only once. This chain connects TRBV9 to TRBJ2-7; TRBD2 agrees at 8 bases. Trimming at V came to 0 bases and at J to 4 bases, leaving 6 bases not matched to a gene. This CDR3 is 15 amino acids long. In germline, CDR1 is SGDLS, CDR2 YYNGEE. The CDR3 sequence is CASSVAGGPLYEQYF. CDR3 coding DNA: TGTGCCAGCAGCGTAGCGGGAGGGCCCTTATACGAGCAGTACTTC.

In regard to this clone: The junction departs from the called germline gene at one end, perhaps through a read error. The chain joins TRBV7-3 to TRBJ2-2; D is undetermined. There are 12 residues in the CDR3. The germline gives CDR1 SGHTA, CDR2 FQGTGA. The CDR3 reads CASSSMGGELFF. Here the CDR3 DNA reads TGTGCTAGCAGCTCCATGGGCGGGGAGCTGTTTTTT.

J is TRBJ1-2 and V is TRBV9, with D uncertain. Looked up from germline, CDR1 is SGDLS and CDR2 is YYNGEE. The CDR3 runs 11 residues. The germline V and J ends were trimmed by 3 bases and 7 bases, with 7 bases remaining between them. Written as DNA, the CDR3 is TGTGCCAGCAGCGCCCAGGTTGGCTACACCTTC. Residues: CASSAQVGYTF.

This rearrangement joins TRBV6-1 to TRBJ1-5; a possible D gene is TRBD1 (5 bases). V gave up 5 bases and J gave up 3 bases, with 14 bases separating them. Per the germline V gene, CDR1 is MNHNS and CDR2 is SASEGT. CDR3 length equals 15 residues. CDR3 sequence reads: CASSWVRGVNQPQHF. The CDR3 nucleotides are TGTGCCAGCAGTTGGGTCCGGGGGGTCAATCAGCCCCAGCATTTT.